The next 5 T cell receptor beta chains were all read from a single sample in a study of graft-versus-host responses after intestinal transplantation (dated by TCRdb to 2020 to 2022). Libraries were prepared through the immunoSEQ multiplex PCR assay. TCRdb took over this immuneACCESS table, retaining in-frame rearrangements with V and J assigned. Such tables are incomplete; in checked studies, under half of the missing clones stem from an unresolved V gene, and the remainder is unexplained. In this sample the table shows approximately 90,000 clones, about 88% of which occur a single time. In total, the top ten clones hold around 0.3% of the sample. Their target antigens are unknown. The time point tag for this specimen amounts to: cells obtained before transplantation from donor or recipient. Sequenced here: unstimulated CD4+ T cells sorted from spleen or lymph node cells, sampled before transplant. The receptors were gathered from a human donor who was the organ donor for an intestinal transplant.

The rearrangement uses TRBV19 and TRBJ1-5, with 8 nucleotides matching TRBD1. The J segment lost 0 bases and the V segment lost 3 bases, leaving 1 base of the junction unmatched. The CDR3 contains 15 residues. Germline-derived CDR1 and CDR2 are LNHDA and SQIVND (reference sequence). This CDR3 is CASSMGQVSNQPQHF. The CDR3 DNA reads as TGTGCCAGTAGTATGGGACAGGTTAGCAATCAGCCCCAGCATTTT. The complete variable domain, with remaining parts taken from reference TRBV19 and TRBJ1-5, reads DGGITQSPKYLFRKEGQNVTLSCEQNLNHDAMYWYRQDPGQGLRLIYYSQIVNDFQKGDIAEGYSVSREKKESFPLTVTSAQKNPTAFYLCASSMGQVSNQPQHFGDGTRLSIL.

The chain is built from TRBV19 and TRBJ1-2; possible D gene TRBD1, 5 bases. The length of the CDR3 is 13 residues. Trimming took 4 bases from V and 6 from J, leaving 12 bases between them. Germline V lookup: CDR1 LNHDA, CDR2 SQIVND (reference sequence). This CDR3 reads CASSTFGRDGYTF. The CDR3, as DNA: TGTGCCAGTAGTACATTCGGCAGGGATGGCTACACCTTC.

CDR3 DNA sequence: TGCGCCAGCAGCTTGGATGGCGCGGGAGTAAATGAGCAGTTCTTC. It encodes CASSLDGAGVNEQFF. V usage is TRBV5-1 and J usage is TRBJ2-1, with TRBD2 matching 7 bases. The CDR3 sequence is 15 residues long. In germline, CDR1 is SGHRS, CDR2 YFSETQ. The V segment lost 0 bases and the J segment 7 bases; nucleotides outside the gene matches: 7.

This chain joins TRBV5-1 and TRBJ1-2; possible D gene TRBD1, 6 bases. Trimming took off 4 bases at V and 0 bases at J, with 10 bases between the two ends. This CDR3 contains 14 residues. Germline CDR1 reads SGHRS; CDR2 reads YFSETQ. CDR3: CASSTGQTNYGYTF. The CDR3 DNA reads TGCGCCAGCAGCACAGGACAGACTAACTATGGCTACACCTTC.

The chain carries TRBV5-5 and TRBJ2-7, with a weak D call TRBD2 (5 bases). V was cut by 3 bases and J by 0 bases, with 10 bases left in between. Germline V lookup: CDR1 SGHKS, CDR2 YYEKEE (reference sequence). CDR3 size: 14 residues. In DNA, the CDR3 is TGTGCCAGCAGCTCGCGGGCCCTCTCCTACGAGCAGTACTTC. Residues: CASSSRALSYEQYF.